The TCR beta chain under discussion was sequenced for a study of T cell responses to AZD1222 COVID-19 vaccine. Some clones are missing from TCRdb's copy, which holds only in-frame ones; the method was immunoSEQ multiplex PCR. This sample has 120,000 or so clones, with around 90% found just once. V was pared by 3 bases and J by 3 bases, with 18 bases between. This CDR3 is built from 16 residues. Germline V lookup: CDR1 LNHNV, CDR2 YYDKDF (reference sequence). J is TRBJ2-7 and V is TRBV15; tentative D call: TRBD2 (6 bases). The source is an adult in good health. This specimen was peripheral blood, taken on day 0 of AZD1222 vaccination. The CDR3 sequence is CATSRGSGTQNYEQYF. The CDR3 coding sequence is TGTGCCACCAGCAGGGGATCCGGGACTCAGAACTACGAGCAGTACTTC. Variable domain in full (rest from reference TRBV15 and TRBJ2-7): DAMVIQNPRYQVTQFGKPVTLSCSQTLNHNVMYWYQQKSSQAPKLLFHYYDKDFNNEADTPDNFQSRRPNTSFCFLDIRSPGLGDTAMYLCATSRGSGTQNYEQYFGPGTRLTVT.